The clone carrying this T cell receptor beta chain has a count of ten or more. This sample is part of a study of T cells in Graves' hyperthyroidism and ophthalmopathy. The source material, RNA transcripts, was used to amplify TCR beta CDR3 regions. HTBI primers were employed in a first-round RT-PCR of the TCR CDR3. Each CDR3 protein gets one entry after TCRdb re-called the multiplex PCR reads with MiXCR. The profile covers 400,000 or so distinct CDR3 sequences, with about 14% appearing a single time and 25% to 30% taken by the ten largest. The germline V and J ends were trimmed by 4 bases and 14 bases, with 11 bases remaining between them. The CDR3 extends over 11 amino acids. The V gene's germline CDR1 is SGHNT and CDR2 YENEEA.

The V and J genes are TRBV11-3 and TRBJ2-2; D unresolved. Material: blood. The source of this sequence is a man aged 50-60 years with Graves' ophthalmopathy. CDR3 bases: TGTGCCAGCAGCTCCCCCCCCCTCCTGTTTTTT. This codes for CASSSPPLLFF.